Included here is one T cell receptor (beta chain) sequence, with context. Other DNA sequences of this sample code for an identical CDR3. Looked up from germline, CDR1 is SGHVS and CDR2 is FNYEAQ. This CDR3 has 14 amino acids. J lost 4 bases, V lost 1 base, and 1 base had no gene match. This table comes from immunoSEQ multiplex PCR, and its TCRdb copy is limited to in-frame clones, with some not included. This repertoire shows 20,000 to 30,000 clones, roughly nine tenths found once; its top ten account for 30% to 35%. This sample stems from a study of OX40 agonist ivuxolimab in advanced cancers. The sample was CD4+ or CD8+ T cells sorted from blood, taken in a trial of the OX40 agonist ivuxolimab. This chain joins TRBV7-6 and TRBJ2-1; 7 bases fit TRBD1. The TCR originated in an adult with an advanced solid tumor such as melanoma, head and neck, liver or kidney cancer. The CDR3, as DNA: TGTGCCAGCAGCTTAGGGACAGGTTACAATGAGCAGTTCTTC. Translated, it gives CASSLGTGYNEQFF.